A selection of T cell receptor beta chains follows, all from one sample in a study of identical twins. TCRdb passed the 5' RACE reads through MiXCR, listing each CDR3 protein once. The table shows hundreds of thousands of distinct CDR3 sequences, with around an eighth occurring only once. These same data were also listed under a study on yellow fever vaccine responses in identical twins.

Sequenced sample: PBMCs. The receptors here all came from a young woman in good health. Each CDR3 is given with its conserved first and last residue. The D gene is left open where the match is weak. Clone sizes are given selectively: once, few, many, or a class where the clone is expanded.

TRBV10-1	-	TRBJ2-7	-	CASSEKKTASYEQYF	TGCGCCAGCAGTGAGAAAAAGACAGCCTCCTACGAGCAGTACTTC
TRBV24-1	many	TRBJ2-5	-	CATSDPDKKETQYF	TGTGCCACCAGTGATCCAGACAAGAAAGAGACCCAGTACTTC
TRBV6-6	-	TRBJ1-3	-	CASGGTGNTIYF	TGTGCCAGCGGGGGAACTGGAAACACCATATATTTT
TRBV6-1	-	TRBJ2-3	-	CASSPLGLNTDTQYF	TGTGCCAGCAGCCCCCTGGGGTTGAACACAGATACGCAGTATTTT
TRBV19	-	TRBJ1-5	-	CASTPDRRGNQPQHF	TGTGCCAGTACCCCAGATCGTCGGGGCAATCAGCCCCAGCATTTT
TRBV10-1	-	TRBJ2-3	TRBD1	CASSEDRETDTQYF	TGCGCCAGCAGTGAAGACAGGGAGACAGATACGCAGTATTTT
TRBV7-6	-	TRBJ2-5	TRBD1	CASSPPLGQKLQETQYF	TGTGCCAGCAGCCCCCCCCTGGGACAGAAGCTCCAAGAGACCCAGTACTTC
TRBV28	-	TRBJ2-3	-	CASRLYSTDTQYF	TGTGCCAGCAGGTTATACTCAACAGATACGCAGTATTTT
TRBV6-1	-	TRBJ2-1	TRBD2	CASSALATSGRAVGEQFF	TGTGCCAGCAGTGCCCTGGCGACTAGCGGGAGGGCCGTGGGTGAGCAGTTCTTC
TRBV5-1	few	TRBJ2-7	-	CASSLALASEQYF	TGCGCCAGCAGCTTGGCGCTAGCGAGCGAGCAGTACTTC
TRBV27	many	TRBJ2-7	TRBD1	CASRTGSPYEQYF	TGTGCCAGCCGGACAGGGTCCCCCTACGAGCAGTACTTC
TRBV7-9	once	TRBJ2-7	-	CASSHRVSPYEQYF	TGTGCCAGCAGCCACCGGGTCAGTCCCTACGAGCAGTACTTC
TRBV3-1	few	TRBJ2-4	-	CASSQGQALQYF	TGTGCCAGCAGCCAAGGACAGGCCCTTCAGTACTTC
TRBV6-5	-	TRBJ2-1	-	CASSYTASGLRSNEQFF	TGTGCCAGCAGTTACACAGCTTCGGGACTCCGCTCCAATGAGCAGTTCTTC
TRBV12-3/TRBV12-4	-	TRBJ1-1	TRBD1	CASRRTGREAFF	TGTGCCAGCAGACGGACAGGGCGTGAAGCTTTCTTT
TRBV28	-	TRBJ2-1	TRBD2	CASSHPGTSGNEQFF	TGTGCCAGCAGTCATCCCGGGACTAGCGGTAATGAGCAGTTCTTC
TRBV18	few	TRBJ1-1	TRBD1	CASSGGTGLQNTEAFF	TGTGCCAGCTCGGGGGGGACAGGCCTTCAGAACACTGAAGCTTTCTTT